A single sample gave rise to the 5 T cell receptor beta chains below, sequenced in a study of OX40 agonist ivuxolimab in advanced cancers. TCRdb's table, derived via immunoSEQ multiplex PCR, lists solely in-frame clones and lacks some. The profile covers some 45,000 clones, with approximately 83% appearing a single time and 0.35% to 0.45% taken by the ten largest. Sequences were derived from CD4+ or CD8+ T cells sorted from blood, sampled in a trial of the OX40 agonist ivuxolimab. The receptors were sampled from an adult with an advanced solid tumor such as melanoma, head and neck, liver or kidney cancer.

This rearrangement joins TRBV19 to TRBJ1-1; TRBD1 matches 7 bases. J lost 7 bases, V lost 9 bases, and 17 bases had no gene match. CDR3 length equals 15 residues. CDR1 and CDR2 (germline): LNHDA, SQIVND (reference sequence). CDR3 protein: CASKDRVQLYGEAFF. The DNA for the CDR3 is TGTGCCAGCAAAGACAGGGTACAGTTGTATGGTGAAGCTTTCTTT.

With regard to this clone: This sample includes further DNA sequences coding for the same CDR3. The rearrangement joins TRBV18 to TRBJ1-1; D not resolved. Germline V gene lookup returns CDR1 KGHSH and CDR2 LQKENI. This CDR3 spans 11 amino acids. V lost 3 bases and J 3 bases, leaving 2 bases between the germline ends. DNA of the CDR3: TGTGCCAGCTCACCTGACACTGAAGCTTTCTTT. Residues: CASSPDTEAFF.

V and J are TRBV7-2 and TRBJ2-1, with 7 nucleotides matching TRBD1. This CDR3 has 15 residues. CDR1 is SGHTA, CDR2 FQGNSA, per germline. V gave up 1 base and J gave up 2 bases; unmatched junction bases: 2. Here the CDR3 reads CASSLEGTAYNEQFF. The CDR3 DNA sequence: TGTGCCAGCAGCTTAGAAGGGACAGCCTACAATGAGCAGTTCTTC.

The chain has TRBV7-8 and TRBJ1-5, with D perhaps TRBD1 (5 bases). The CDR3 covers 16 residues. V gave up 5 bases and J gave up 1 base, with 15 bases separating them. Germline V gene lookup returns CDR1 SGHVS and CDR2 FQNEAQ. CDR3 bases: TGTGCCAGCAGCCCTCCGGGCAGGGCGAGCAATCAGCCCCAGCATTTT. Translation: CASSPPGRASNQPQHF.

This chain uses TRBV28 with TRBJ1-1, with TRBD1 matching over 8 bases. The CDR3 sequence is 19 residues long. V gave up 2 bases and J gave up 5 bases; unmatched junction bases: 19. From germline, CDR1 is MDHEN and CDR2 SYDVKM. The CDR3 DNA sequence: TGTGCCAGCAGTTTAGGCCCTCTCGGGAACAGGGGGAAGTGGACTGAAGCTTTCTTT. It is translated as CASSLGPLGNRGKWTEAFF.